The next 8 T cell receptor beta chains were all read from a single sample in a study of shared clonotypes between healthy human individuals (dated by TCRdb to the early 2020s). Libraries were constructed by the immunoSEQ multiplex PCR assay. Sourced from immuneACCESS, this table was stored by TCRdb with only in-frame sequences that have V and J called. A share of the clones is absent; for the studies checked, an unresolved V gene accounts for under half, and the remainder has no known explanation. This sample gives 950,000 to 1,300,000 clones in total; about 75% of them show up just once. The leading ten clones occupy about 1.4% of the sample. Sequencing input: memory CD4+ T cells sorted from blood. According to the study, the label for this sample's cell subset or site signals: CD45RA-negative fraction. Receptors were obtained from a man between 18 and 29 years old in good health.

V gene TRBV30 combines with J gene TRBJ2-1, with unresolved D. The CDR3 length is 13 residues. Germline V gene sequence: CDR1 GTSNPN, CDR2 SVGIG (reference sequence). The ends were cut back, 5 bases at V and 8 bases at J, with 16 bases in the middle. The CDR3 nucleotides read TGTGCCTGGGGTCAGACTTCGCGGCATGAGCAGTTCTTC. It codes for CAWGQTSRHEQFF.

As to this clone: Other DNA sequences of this sample code for an identical CDR3. The rearrangement uses TRBV19 and TRBJ1-1, with D possibly being TRBD1 (6 bases). CDR3 length: 14 amino acids. V lost 6 bases, J lost 1 base, and 12 bases lay in between. Germline lookup yields CDR1 LNHDA and CDR2 SQIVND (reference sequence). The chain's CDR3 is CASRTIQGNTEAFF. The CDR3 coding sequence is TGTGCCAGTAGGACCATACAGGGGAACACTGAAGCTTTCTTT. The full variable domain, rest sourced from reference TRBV19 and TRBJ1-1, is DGGITQSPKYLFRKEGQNVTLSCEQNLNHDAMYWYRQDPGQGLRLIYYSQIVNDFQKGDIAEGYSVSREKKESFPLTVTSAQKNPTAFYLCASRTIQGNTEAFFGQGTRLTVV.

The chain combines TRBV12-5 with TRBJ1-1; unclear D gene. Trimming left V 1 base short and J 3 bases short, with 9 bases between. The V gene's germline CDR1 is LGHNT and CDR2 FRNRAP. The CDR3 runs to 14 residues. The CDR3 DNA reads as TGTGCTAGTGGTTTGGACGAAGGGTACACTGAAGCTTTCTTT. It translates to CASGLDEGYTEAFF.

This clone was counted once. The rearrangement uses TRBV5-1 and TRBJ1-4; no clear D gene. CDR3 length: 16 residues. Trimming took 0 bases from V and 0 from J, leaving 9 bases between them. In germline, CDR1 is SGHRS, CDR2 YFSETQ. CDR3 DNA: TGCGCCAGCAGCTTGGGATCGTCAGCAACTAATGAAAAACTGTTTTTT. The encoded protein is CASSLGSSATNEKLFF.

The chain joins TRBV30 to TRBJ1-4; D call uncertain. V shed 1 base and J shed 8 bases, with 5 bases lying between them. The germline V gene encodes CDR1 GTSNPN and CDR2 SVGIG (reference sequence). The CDR3 has 11 amino acids. The CDR3 is CAWSAGEKLFF. The CDR3 DNA reads as TGTGCCTGGAGTGCGGGGGAAAAACTGTTTTTT.

The gene calls are TRBV5-6 and TRBJ2-1; D is possibly TRBD1 or TRBD2 (5 bases each). CDR1 is SGHDT and CDR2 is YYEEEE in the germline V gene. The ends were cut back, 6 bases at V and 5 bases at J, with 18 bases in the middle. The CDR3 spans 15 residues. The DNA for the CDR3 is TGTGCCAGCACCCGGGGTATGGGGCCCAACAATGAGCAGTTCTTC. Amino acids: CASTRGMGPNNEQFF.

V and J are TRBV28 and TRBJ2-7, with unresolved D. The CDR3 totals 16 residues. Trimming took 6 bases from V and 0 from J, leaving 18 bases between them. Germline V gives CDR1 MDHEN, CDR2 SYDVKM. CDR3 in amino acids: CASSSPGRMLSYEQYF. The DNA of the CDR3 is TGTGCCAGCAGCTCCCCCGGACGGATGCTCTCCTACGAGCAGTACTTC. Full variable domain (outside the CDR3, taken from reference TRBV28 and TRBJ2-7): DVKVTQSSRYLVKRTGEKVFLECVQDMDHENMFWYRQDPGLGLRLIYFSYDVKMKEKGDIPEGYSVSREKKERFSLILESASTNQTSMYLCASSSPGRMLSYEQYFGPGTRLTVT.

The rearrangement links TRBV4-1 to TRBJ2-7, with 10 positions matching TRBD1. The CDR3 runs to 14 residues. Germline assignment: CDR1 MGHRA and CDR2 YSYEKL. V shed 2 bases, J shed 9 bases, and the junction held 7 bases outside the gene matches. This CDR3 reads CASSQRDRGHPQYF. The CDR3 DNA sequence: TGCGCCAGCAGCCAACGGGACAGGGGCCACCCGCAGTACTTC.